A selection of T cell receptor beta chains follows, all from one sample in a study of T-cell reconstitution after alpha-beta-depleted transplantation in children. TCRdb used MiXCR to reprocess the PCR reads, holding one entry per CDR3 protein. Seen here are approximately 82,000 distinct CDR3 sequences, less than 20% observed once, and the top ten hold about 20%. The sequences come from PBMCs, mostly from graft donor cells, collected 180 days after TCRalphabeta/CD19-depleted stem cell transplant. These receptors all stem from a male patient between 2 and 15 years old who had a stem cell transplant for acute lymphoblastic leukemia, so the T cells may come from the graft donor. Both conserved end residues are part of each CDR3. A D gene is named only where the DNA matches it firmly. Only some rows state a clone size, as once, few, many or a class for expanded clones.

V,length,size,J,D,DNA,CDR3
TRBV12-3/TRBV12-4,15,-,TRBJ2-7,-,TGTGCCAGCAGTTCCTTACGGGCCGATACCTACGAGCAGTACTTC,CASSSLRADTYEQYF
TRBV7-2,16,-,TRBJ2-1,TRBD2,TGTGCCAGCAGCTCCTTAGCGGGGGGGCCGGCCGGTGAGCAGTTCTTC,CASSSLAGGPAGEQFF
TRBV12-3/TRBV12-4,15,few,TRBJ2-1,-,TGTGCCAGCAGGGAGAAGAATCCCCCCTACAATGAGCAGTTCTTC,CASREKNPPYNEQFF
TRBV30,15,-,TRBJ1-1,-,TGTGCCTGGAGTGTAAGAGGAATTATCCACACTGAAGCTTTCTTT,CAWSVRGIIHTEAFF
TRBV21-1,12,-,TRBJ2-7,-,TGTGCCACCGGGACAGGGGGCCACGAGCAGTACTTC,CATGTGGHEQYF
TRBV14,14,few,TRBJ2-1,-,TGTGCCAGCAGCCAGGTCTTAGGCATTGATGAGCAGTTCTTC,CASSQVLGIDEQFF
TRBV5-1,15,-,TRBJ2-5,TRBD1,TGCGCCAGCAGCTTGGTGGACAGGGCTTTAGAGACCCAGTACTTC,CASSLVDRALETQYF
TRBV11-2,15,few,TRBJ1-1,-,TGTGCCAGCAGCCCGATCGCACAGGCGAACACTGAAGCTTTCTTT,CASSPIAQANTEAFF
TRBV7-2,15,few,TRBJ2-5,TRBD1,TGTGCCAGCAGCGGGGGACAGTCCTTTCAAGAGACCCAGTACTTC,CASSGGQSFQETQYF
TRBV7-6,14,few,TRBJ2-3,-,TGTGCCAGCAGCTTAGATTTGGGGCAAGATACGCAGTATTTT,CASSLDLGQDTQYF
TRBV20-1,15,few,TRBJ2-1,TRBD2,TGCAGTGCTAGTGGGCTAGCGGGCGCCTACAATGAGCAGTTCTTC,CSASGLAGAYNEQFF
TRBV7-8,15,few,TRBJ2-7,TRBD1,TGTGCCAGCAGGGACAGGGTCGTAAGCTCCTACGAGCAGTACTTC,CASRDRVVSSYEQYF
TRBV6-1,17,-,TRBJ2-1,TRBD2,TGTGCCAGCACGGAAACCGTGGAGCGGGGGGGCCGGAATGAGCAGTTCTTC,CASTETVERGGRNEQFF
TRBV5-1,14,medium-sized,TRBJ2-7,-,TGCGCCAGCAGCAATGGACTGCAGCGCGACGAGCAGTACTTC,CASSNGLQRDEQYF
TRBV30,14,-,TRBJ2-3,TRBD2,TGTGCCTGGAGTGTAACTAGCGGAACAGATACGCAGTATTTT,CAWSVTSGTDTQYF
TRBV11-2,16,-,TRBJ2-1,TRBD2,TGTGCCAGCAGCCGGAAGGGACTAGCGGTTAACAATGAGCAGTTCTTC,CASSRKGLAVNNEQFF
TRBV20-1,15,-,TRBJ1-5,-,TGCAGTGCTAGAGAGACGGGACAAATAAATCAGCCCCAGCATTTT,CSARETGQINQPQHF
TRBV6-2/TRBV6-3,15,-,TRBJ2-5,-,TGTGCCAGCAGCGAACTCGCCTGGCCCCAAGAGACCCAGTACTTC,CASSELAWPQETQYF
TRBV7-2,15,many,TRBJ1-5,TRBD1,TGTGCCAGCAGCTCCAGACAGGGGGATGGTCAGCCCCAGCATTTT,CASSSRQGDGQPQHF
TRBV20-1,14,-,TRBJ2-1,TRBD2,TGCAGTGCTAGTTCAGCGGGGGTCTACAATGAGCAGTTCTTC,CSASSAGVYNEQFF
TRBV7-9,14,few,TRBJ2-7,-,TGTGCCTGTCGTCTCGGGGGACCAACCTACGAGCAGTACTTC,CACRLGGPTYEQYF
TRBV20-1,16,-,TRBJ2-2,TRBD2,TGCAGTGCGCGGACTAGCGGGGGAGCGAACACCGGGGAGCTGTTTTTT,CSARTSGGANTGELFF
TRBV9,16,-,TRBJ1-2,-,TGTGCCAGCAGCGTGGCTGCTCCTACAGGGCAATATGGCTACACCTTC,CASSVAAPTGQYGYTF
TRBV6-1,14,-,TRBJ2-7,-,TGTGCCAGCAAATACGTGCAGGGACCCTACGAGCAGTACTTC,CASKYVQGPYEQYF
TRBV5-1,16,-,TRBJ2-5,TRBD2,TGCGCCAGCAGCTATATGGGACTAGCGGCCCAAGAGACCCAGTACTTC,CASSYMGLAAQETQYF
TRBV7-9,15,-,TRBJ1-2,-,TGTGCCAGCAGCCCCCCTCGGACAGATAACTATGGCTACACCTTC,CASSPPRTDNYGYTF
TRBV5-6,14,few,TRBJ2-1,TRBD1,TGTGCCAGCAGTTTAACAGGGGGTAGAGATGAGCAGTTCTTC,CASSLTGGRDEQFF
TRBV27,15,few,TRBJ2-1,TRBD1,TGTGCCAGCAGTCCGACAGGGGACTCCTACAATGAGCAGTTCTTC,CASSPTGDSYNEQFF
TRBV5-1,12,-,TRBJ2-3,-,TGCGCCAGCAGCTTATACACAGATACGCAGTATTTT,CASSLYTDTQYF
TRBV12-3/TRBV12-4,13,few,TRBJ2-7,TRBD1,TGTGCCAGCAGTTCCGGGACAGCCTACGAGCAGTACTTC,CASSSGTAYEQYF
TRBV12-3/TRBV12-4,14,few,TRBJ1-4,TRBD1,TGTGCCAGCAGTCTGTCCGGGACAGGGGGAAAACTGTTTTTT,CASSLSGTGGKLFF
TRBV18,15,-,TRBJ2-1,TRBD2,TGTGCCAGCTCACCCACTCCTCCGACTAGCCCCTTGGAGTTCTTC,CASSPTPPTSPLEFF
TRBV7-9,15,few,TRBJ2-5,TRBD1,TGTGCCAGCAGCCGGGGACAGGGTGTGATGGAGACCCAGTACTTC,CASSRGQGVMETQYF
TRBV29-1,12,few,TRBJ1-4,-,TGCAGCGTCATGGACGGACTTGAAAAACTGTTTTTT,CSVMDGLEKLFF
TRBV5-1,15,-,TRBJ2-2,-,TGCGCCAGCAGCCCCCGGGACCCCAGGAACGGGGAGCTGTTTTTT,CASSPRDPRNGELFF
TRBV6-5,18,few,TRBJ1-5,-,TGTGCCAGCAGTTACTCCGGGAGTCTGGGGCTTAGCAATCAGCCCCAGCATTTT,CASSYSGSLGLSNQPQHF
TRBV7-6,18,-,TRBJ2-5,TRBD2,TGTGCCAGCAGCTTAGAGACGCGGTCTAGCGGGGGTAAAGAGACCCAGTACTTC,CASSLETRSSGGKETQYF
TRBV6-1,13,-,TRBJ2-5,-,TGTGCCAGCAGCGCGACAGACCAAAAGACCCAGTACTTC,CASSATDQKTQYF
TRBV29-1,13,-,TRBJ2-1,TRBD1,TGCAGCTCCCCGGGACAGGAAAACAATGAGCAGTTCTTC,CSSPGQENNEQFF
TRBV20-1,12,many,TRBJ2-1,-,TGCAGTGCTAGAGAGGCCTCGAATGAGCAGTTCTTC,CSAREASNEQFF
TRBV7-2,13,-,TRBJ1-6,-,TGTGCCAGCAGCTTAGCGCGCGGTTCACCCCTCCACTTT,CASSLARGSPLHF
TRBV4-2,15,many,TRBJ2-4,-,TGTGCCAGCAGCCATCCCGGATCCAACCCCCCCATTCAGTACTTC,CASSHPGSNPPIQYF
TRBV2,14,few,TRBJ1-1,-,TGTGCCAACCAAAGCGGGGGGCCAAACACTGAAGCTTTCTTT,CANQSGGPNTEAFF